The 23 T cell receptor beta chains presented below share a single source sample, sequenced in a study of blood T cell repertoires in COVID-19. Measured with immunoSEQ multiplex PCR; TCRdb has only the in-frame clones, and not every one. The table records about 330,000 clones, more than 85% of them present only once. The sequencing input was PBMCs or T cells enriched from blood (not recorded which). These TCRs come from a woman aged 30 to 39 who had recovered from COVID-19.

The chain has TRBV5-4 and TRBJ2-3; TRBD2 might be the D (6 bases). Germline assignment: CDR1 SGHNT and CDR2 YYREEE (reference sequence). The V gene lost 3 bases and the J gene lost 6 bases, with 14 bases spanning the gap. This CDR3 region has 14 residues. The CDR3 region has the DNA TGTGCCAGCAGCTCGATAGCGGAAGGGGATACGCAGTATTTT. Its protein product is CASSSIAEGDTQYF.

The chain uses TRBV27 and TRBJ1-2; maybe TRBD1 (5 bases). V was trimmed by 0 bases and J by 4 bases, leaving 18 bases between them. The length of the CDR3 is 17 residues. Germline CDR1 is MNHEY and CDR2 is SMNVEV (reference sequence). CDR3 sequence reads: CASSLSWGGGTRYGYTF. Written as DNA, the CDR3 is TGTGCCAGCAGTTTATCATGGGGTGGTGGGACTCGCTATGGCTACACCTTC.

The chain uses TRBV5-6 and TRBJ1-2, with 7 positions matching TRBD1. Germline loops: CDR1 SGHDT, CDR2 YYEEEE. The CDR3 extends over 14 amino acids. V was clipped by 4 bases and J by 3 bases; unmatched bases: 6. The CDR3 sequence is CASSHKGAYYGYTF. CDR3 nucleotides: TGTGCCAGCAGCCATAAGGGGGCTTACTATGGCTACACCTTC. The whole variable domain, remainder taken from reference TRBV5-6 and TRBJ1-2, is DAGVTQSPTHLIKTRGQQVTLRCSPKSGHDTVSWYQQALGQGPQFIFQYYEEEERQRGNFPDRFSGHQFPNYSSELNVNALLLGDSALYLCASSHKGAYYGYTFGSGTRLTVV.

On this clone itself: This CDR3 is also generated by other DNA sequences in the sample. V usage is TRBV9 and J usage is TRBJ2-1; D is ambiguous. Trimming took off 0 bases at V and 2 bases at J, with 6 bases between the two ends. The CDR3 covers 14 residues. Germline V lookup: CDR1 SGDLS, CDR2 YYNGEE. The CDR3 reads CASSVGRAYNEQFF. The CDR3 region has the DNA TGTGCCAGCAGCGTAGGACGGGCCTACAATGAGCAGTTCTTC. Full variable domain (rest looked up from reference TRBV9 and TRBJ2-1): DSGVTQTPKHLITATGQRVTLRCSPRSGDLSVYWYQQSLDQGLQFLIQYYNGEERAKGNILERFSAQQFPDLHSELNLSSLELGDSALYFCASSVGRAYNEQFFGPGTRLTVL.

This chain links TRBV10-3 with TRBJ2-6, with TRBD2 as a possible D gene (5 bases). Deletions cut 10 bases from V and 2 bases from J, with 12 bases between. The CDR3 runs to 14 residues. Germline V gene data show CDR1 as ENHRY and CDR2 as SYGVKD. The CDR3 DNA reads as TGTGCCACCCCGGCGAGGGCTGGGGCCAACGTCCTGACTTTC. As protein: CATPARAGANVLTF.

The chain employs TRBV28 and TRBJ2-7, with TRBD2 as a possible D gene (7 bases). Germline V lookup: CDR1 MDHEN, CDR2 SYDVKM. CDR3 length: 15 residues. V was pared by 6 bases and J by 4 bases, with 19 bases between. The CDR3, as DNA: TGTGCCAGCAGGAGCAGGGGAGGGGCAAAATACGAGCAGTACTTC. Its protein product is CASRSRGGAKYEQYF.

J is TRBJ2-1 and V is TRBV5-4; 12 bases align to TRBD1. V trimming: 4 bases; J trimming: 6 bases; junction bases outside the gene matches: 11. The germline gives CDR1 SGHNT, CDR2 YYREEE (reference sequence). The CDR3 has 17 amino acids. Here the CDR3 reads CASSPPGQGAQTNEQFF. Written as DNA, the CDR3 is TGTGCCAGCAGCCCTCCGGGACAGGGGGCGCAGACCAATGAGCAGTTCTTC.

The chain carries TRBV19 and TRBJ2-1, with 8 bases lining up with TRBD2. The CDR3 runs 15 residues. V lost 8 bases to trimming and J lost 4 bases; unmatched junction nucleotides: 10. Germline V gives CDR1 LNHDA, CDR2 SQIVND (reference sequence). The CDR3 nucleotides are TGTGCCAGTTCCCGGGGGGGGGTAATTTACAATGAGCAGTTCTTC. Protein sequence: CASSRGGVIYNEQFF.

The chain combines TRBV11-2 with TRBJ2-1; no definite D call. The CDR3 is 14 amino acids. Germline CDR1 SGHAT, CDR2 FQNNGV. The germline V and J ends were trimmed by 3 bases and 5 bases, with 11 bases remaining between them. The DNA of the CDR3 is TGTGCCAGCAGCTTCGGGTTAGAAGACAATGAGCAGTTCTTC. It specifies CASSFGLEDNEQFF.

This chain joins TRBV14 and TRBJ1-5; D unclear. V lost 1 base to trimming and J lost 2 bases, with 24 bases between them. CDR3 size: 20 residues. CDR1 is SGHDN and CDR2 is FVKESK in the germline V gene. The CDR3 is CASSQGGSHAQTMCNQPQHF. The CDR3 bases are TGTGCCAGCAGCCAAGGAGGGTCACACGCACAGACAATGTGCAATCAGCCCCAGCATTTT.

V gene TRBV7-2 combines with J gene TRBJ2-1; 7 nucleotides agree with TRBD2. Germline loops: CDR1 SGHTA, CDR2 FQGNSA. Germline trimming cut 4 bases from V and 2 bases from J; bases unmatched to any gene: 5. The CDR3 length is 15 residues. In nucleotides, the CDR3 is TGTGCCAGCAGCTCTGGACTAGTCACCTACAATGAGCAGTTCTTC. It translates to CASSSGLVTYNEQFF.

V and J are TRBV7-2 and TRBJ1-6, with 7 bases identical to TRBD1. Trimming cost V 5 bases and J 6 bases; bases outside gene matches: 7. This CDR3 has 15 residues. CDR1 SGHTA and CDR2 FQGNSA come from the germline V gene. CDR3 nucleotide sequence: TGTGCCAGCAGCCGCAGACAGGGTGGTAATTCACCCCTCCACTTT. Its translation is CASSRRQGGNSPLHF.

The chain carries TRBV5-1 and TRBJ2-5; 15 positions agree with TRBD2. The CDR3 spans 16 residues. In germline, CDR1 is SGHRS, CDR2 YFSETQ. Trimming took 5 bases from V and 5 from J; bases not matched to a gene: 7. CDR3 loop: CASSGLAGGPEETQYF. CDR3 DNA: TGCGCCAGCAGTGGACTAGCGGGAGGGCCTGAGGAGACCCAGTACTTC. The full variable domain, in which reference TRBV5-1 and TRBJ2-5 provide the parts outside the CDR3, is KAGVTQTPRYLIKTRGQQVTLSCSPISGHRSVSWYQQTPGQGLQFLFEYFSETQRNKGNFPGRFSGRQFSNSRSEMNVSTLELGDSALYLCASSGLAGGPEETQYFGPGTRLLVL.

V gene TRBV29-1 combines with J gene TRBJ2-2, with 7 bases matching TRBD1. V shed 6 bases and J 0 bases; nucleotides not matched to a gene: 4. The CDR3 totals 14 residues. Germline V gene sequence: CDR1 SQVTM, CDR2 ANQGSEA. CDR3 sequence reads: CSVRDRANTGELFF. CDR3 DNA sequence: TGCAGCGTCCGGGACAGAGCGAACACCGGGGAGCTGTTTTTT.

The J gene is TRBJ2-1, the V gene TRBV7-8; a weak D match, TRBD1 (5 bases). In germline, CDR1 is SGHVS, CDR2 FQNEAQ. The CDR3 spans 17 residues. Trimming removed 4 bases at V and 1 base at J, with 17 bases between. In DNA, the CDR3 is TGTGCCAGCAGCTCGTATGCAACAGGAGAATCCTACAATGAGCAGTTCTTC. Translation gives CASSSYATGESYNEQFF.

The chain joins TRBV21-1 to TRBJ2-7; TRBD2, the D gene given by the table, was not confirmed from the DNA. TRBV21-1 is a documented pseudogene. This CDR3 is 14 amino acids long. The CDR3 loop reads CASSKGRDVVEQYF. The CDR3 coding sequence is TGTGCCAGCAGCAAAGGGCGGGATGTGGTCGAGCAGTACTTC.

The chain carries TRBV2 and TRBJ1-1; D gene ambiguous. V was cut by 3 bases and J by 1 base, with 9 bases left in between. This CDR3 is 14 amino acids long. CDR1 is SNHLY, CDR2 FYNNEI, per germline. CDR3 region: CASSDGRSNTEAFF. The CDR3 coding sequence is TGTGCCAGCAGTGATGGCAGGTCGAACACTGAAGCTTTCTTT.

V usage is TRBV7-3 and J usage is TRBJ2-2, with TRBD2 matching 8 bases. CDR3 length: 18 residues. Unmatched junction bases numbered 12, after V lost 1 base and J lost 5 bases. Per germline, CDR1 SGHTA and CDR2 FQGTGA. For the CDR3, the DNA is TGTGCCAGCAGCTTAAATCTTAATTCGCGGGAGGAAACCGGGGAGCTGTTTTTT. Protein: CASSLNLNSREETGELFF.

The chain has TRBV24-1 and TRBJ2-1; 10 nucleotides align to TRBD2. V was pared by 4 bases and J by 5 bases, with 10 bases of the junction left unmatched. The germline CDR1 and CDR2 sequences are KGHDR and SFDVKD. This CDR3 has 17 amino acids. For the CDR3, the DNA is TGTGCCACCAGTGAGAGGCCGGGACTAGCGAGTAACAATGAGCAGTTCTTC. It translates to CATSERPGLASNNEQFF.

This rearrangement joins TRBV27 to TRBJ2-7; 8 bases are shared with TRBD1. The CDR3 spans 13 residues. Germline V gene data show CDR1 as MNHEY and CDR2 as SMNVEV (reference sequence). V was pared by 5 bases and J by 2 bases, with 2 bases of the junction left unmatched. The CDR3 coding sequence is TGTGCCAGCAGTCCGGGACAGGCCTACGAGCAGTACTTC. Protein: CASSPGQAYEQYF.

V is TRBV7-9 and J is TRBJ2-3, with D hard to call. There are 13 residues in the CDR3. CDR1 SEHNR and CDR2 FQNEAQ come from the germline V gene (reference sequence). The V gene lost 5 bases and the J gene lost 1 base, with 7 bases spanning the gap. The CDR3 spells CASSRRGTDTQYF. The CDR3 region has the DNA TGTGCCAGCAGCCGCCGCGGCACAGATACGCAGTATTTT. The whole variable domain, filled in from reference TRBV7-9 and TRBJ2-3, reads DTGVSQNPRHKITKRGQNVTFRCDPISEHNRLYWYRQTLGQGPEFLTYFQNEAQLEKSRLLSDRFSAERPKGSFSTLEIQRTEQGDSAMYLCASSRRGTDTQYFGPGTRLTVL.

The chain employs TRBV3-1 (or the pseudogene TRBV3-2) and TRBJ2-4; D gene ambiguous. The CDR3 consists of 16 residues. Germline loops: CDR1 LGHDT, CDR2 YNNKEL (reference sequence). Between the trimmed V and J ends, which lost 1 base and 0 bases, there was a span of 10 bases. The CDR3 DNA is TGTGCCAGCAGCCAAGGCGGAGAACTAGCCAAAAACATTCAGTACTTC. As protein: CASSQGGELAKNIQYF.

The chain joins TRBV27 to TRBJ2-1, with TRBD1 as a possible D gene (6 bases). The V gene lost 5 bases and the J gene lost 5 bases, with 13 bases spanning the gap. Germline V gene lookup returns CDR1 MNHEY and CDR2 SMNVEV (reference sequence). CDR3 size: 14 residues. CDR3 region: CASSGRQVNNEQFF. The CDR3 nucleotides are TGTGCCAGCAGTGGCCGACAGGTGAACAATGAGCAGTTCTTC.